A selection of T cell receptor beta chains follows, all from one sample in a study of blood T cell repertoires in COVID-19. The data were produced by immunoSEQ multiplex PCR, yet TCRdb's version contains in-frame clones alone and is incomplete. The data hold nearly 350,000 clones, with approximately 82% observed a single time. The specimen was peripheral blood. The receptors stem from a man in his thirties or forties with active or convalescent COVID-19. CDR3s include the opening cysteine and the closing phenylalanine or tryptophan. The order of the fields is J gene, D gene, clone size, V gene, CDR3 length, CDR3 protein, CDR3 DNA. The D gene is left open where the match is weak. The listing skips clone size in some rows; elsewhere it reads once, few, many or a size class.

>TRBJ2-5|NA|NA|TRBV5-1|15
CASSLVSTSGETQYF
TGCGCCAGCAGCTTGGTTTCAACCTCAGGAGAGACCCAGTACTTC
>TRBJ2-1|NA|NA|TRBV11-1|15
CASSFSGRAGNEQFF
NA
>TRBJ2-7|NA|NA|TRBV3-1/TRBV3-2|17
CASSQARLSVLQNEQYF
TGTGCCAGCAGCCAAGCGAGACTTAGCGTCCTCCAGAACGAGCAGTACTTC
>TRBJ1-6|NA|NA|TRBV3-1/TRBV3-2|15
CASSQEAVYNSPLHF
TGTGCCAGCAGCCAAGAGGCAGTCTATAATTCACCCCTCCACTTT
>TRBJ1-2|NA|NA|TRBV20-1|13
CSASEAGNYGYTF
TGCAGTGCTAGTGAGGCGGGGAACTATGGCTACACCTTC
>TRBJ2-1|NA|NA|TRBV30|15
CAWSKETRMLGEQFF
TGTGCCTGGAGTAAGGAGACTAGGATGTTAGGTGAGCAGTTCTTC
>TRBJ1-4|TRBD1|few|TRBV13|15
CASRKQGKANEKLFF
TGTGCCAGCAGAAAACAGGGGAAGGCTAATGAAAAACTGTTTTTT
>TRBJ2-1|TRBD2|few|TRBV18|16
CASSPPAGGLGNEQFF
TGTGCCAGCTCACCACCGGCGGGAGGGCTAGGCAATGAGCAGTTCTTC
>TRBJ1-1|TRBD1|NA|TRBV27|16
CASSLRWQGAPTEAFF
TGTGCCAGCAGCCTTCGTTGGCAGGGGGCGCCCACTGAAGCTTTCTTT
>TRBJ1-5|NA|NA|TRBV4-3|14
CASSLTGHNQPQHF
TGCGCCAGCAGCCTCACAGGGCACAATCAGCCCCAGCATTTT
>TRBJ2-1|NA|NA|TRBV5-6|14
CASSLVAGDNEQFF
TGTGCCAGCAGCTTGGTGGCCGGGGACAATGAGCAGTTCTTC
>TRBJ2-2|TRBD1|NA|TRBV29-1|16
CSVEPDRERSTGELFF
TGCAGCGTTGAACCCGACAGGGAACGGAGCACCGGGGAGCTGTTTTTT
>TRBJ2-7|NA|NA|TRBV5-1|14
CASSLDPRGYEQYF
TGCGCCAGCAGCTTGGACCCTCGCGGCTACGAGCAGTACTTC
>TRBJ2-7|TRBD1|NA|TRBV6-5|14
CASSLDRPPYEQYF
TGTGCCAGCAGCCTGGACAGGCCGCCCTACGAGCAGTACTTC
>TRBJ2-3|NA|NA|TRBV7-2|16
CASSLEARGSTDTQYF
TGTGCCAGCAGCTTAGAAGCGCGGGGAAGCACAGATACGCAGTATTTT
>TRBJ2-1|TRBD2|NA|TRBV28|16
CASSWRVSGRGHEQFF
TGTGCCAGCAGTTGGAGGGTTAGCGGGAGGGGTCATGAGCAGTTCTTC